The T cell receptor beta chain described here comes from a study of blood T cells in healthy people across ages. Combining a sample-barcoded 5' primer with a J-beta primer mix, a second PCR ran for about 6 to 12 cycles. Via MiXCR, TCRdb re-called the 5' RACE reads, giving one row per CDR3 protein. The sample contains about 510,000 distinct CDR3 sequences, over 25% of which appear only once. The CDR3 runs 13 residues. Trimming cost V 2 bases and J 5 bases, with 9 bases left between them. Germline values: CDR1 SGHTA, CDR2 FQGNSA. Researchers isolated at least 6.5 million PBMCs per sample. RNA extraction gave at least 5 micrograms of total RNA per sample. These data also formed part of another study, on T cells of mothers and their children. As reported in that work: The authors added sample barcodes and 2-4 random nucleotides using the M1S primer of the second PCR.

The V call is TRBV7-2, the J call TRBJ1-2, with D hard to call. The receptor comes from a boy aged 2-9 years in good health. Sequencing was carried out using blood. Written as DNA, the CDR3 is TGTGCCAGCAGCTTATTAACCTATTATGGCTACACCTTC. Protein product: CASSLLTYYGYTF.